This entry concerns a single T cell receptor (beta chain). Germline and junction disagree at one end, which may indicate a read error. This CDR3 is built from 14 residues. The germline V gene encodes CDR1 SEHNR and CDR2 FQNEAQ (reference sequence). RNA was extracted from bulk tissue without any cell sorting. This record comes from a study of tumor and adjacent non-tumor tissue in lung cancer. A modified ARM-PCR protocol with three rounds of nested PCR amplified TCRbeta. TCRdb reprocessed the multiplex PCR reads with MiXCR, giving one entry per CDR3 protein. The sample lists some 120,000 distinct CDR3 sequences; 55% to 75% were seen once.

The chain joins TRBV7-9 to TRBJ2-5; D perhaps matches TRBD2 (5 bases). This TCR derives from a man aged 25-45 years with non-small cell lung cancer. Specimen: lung tumor tissue. CDR3 residues: CPSSLLVDQETQYF. In nucleotides, the CDR3 is TGTCCCAGCAGCTTACTAGTTGACCAAGAGACCCAGTACTTC.